The 24 T cell receptor beta chains below all came from one sample that was sequenced in a study of control samples from healthy donors and cancer patients. Clones were sequenced by immunoSEQ multiplex PCR, and TCRdb holds only the in-frame ones, with some missing. The sample has 150,000 or so clones, 93% seen once. The source material was blood. All receptors derive from a woman aged 55-69 years in good health.

The rearrangement joins TRBV19 to TRBJ1-1; D is unclear. Germline V lookup: CDR1 LNHDA, CDR2 SQIVND (reference sequence). Trimming took off 9 bases at V and 0 bases at J, with 11 bases between the two ends. The CDR3 extends over 13 amino acids. The CDR3 protein is CASRGAMNTEAFF. The CDR3 nucleotides are TGTGCCAGCCGGGGAGCAATGAACACTGAAGCTTTCTTT.

Only one count was recorded for this clone. The chain has TRBV14 and TRBJ2-2, with 8 bases that match TRBD1. Trimming cost V 5 bases and J 5 bases; bases outside gene matches: 7. The CDR3 runs 15 residues. Germline loops: CDR1 SGHDN, CDR2 FVKESK. CDR3 sequence: CASSLTGVKTGELFF. As DNA, the CDR3 is TGTGCCAGCAGCTTGACAGGGGTGAAGACCGGGGAGCTGTTTTTT.

The chain is built from TRBV6-5 and TRBJ1-2; D remains unclear. The V gene's germline CDR1 is MNHEY and CDR2 SVGAGI. The CDR3 runs to 14 residues. Trimming pared 0 bases from V and 3 bases from J, leaving 8 bases between. The DNA of the CDR3 is TGTGCCAGCAGTTACTCTTATAGGGACTATGGCTACACCTTC. Translating it yields CASSYSYRDYGYTF.

The chain couples TRBV7-8 to TRBJ1-5, with D hard to call. CDR1 and CDR2 from the germline V gene are SGHVS and FQNEAQ. V was pared by 3 bases and J by 5 bases, with 5 bases between. The CDR3 runs 12 residues. CDR3 protein: CASSLQDQPQHF. The CDR3 DNA is TGTGCCAGCAGCTTGCAGGATCAGCCCCAGCATTTT. Using reference TRBV7-8 and TRBJ1-5 for the parts outside the CDR3, the full variable domain is GAGVSQSPRYKVAKRGQDVALRCDPISGHVSLFWYQQALGQGPEFLTYFQNEAQLDKSGLPSDRFFAERPEGSVSTLKIQRTQQEDSAVYLCASSLQDQPQHFGDGTRLSIL.

V and J are TRBV7-8 and TRBJ2-5, with 9 bases aligning to TRBD1. Per germline, CDR1 SGHVS and CDR2 FQNEAQ. Trimming took 5 bases from V and 1 from J; bases not matched to a gene: 8. The CDR3 consists of 16 residues. The CDR3 sequence: CASSKGRQGGQETQYF. The CDR3, as DNA: TGTGCCAGCAGCAAAGGGAGACAGGGGGGCCAAGAGACCCAGTACTTC.

The J gene is TRBJ1-5, the V gene TRBV5-1; 8 bases are shared with TRBD1. From germline, CDR1 is SGHRS and CDR2 YFSETQ. The trim removed 4 bases at V and 3 bases at J, leaving 6 bases unmatched. The CDR3 is 15 residues long. The CDR3 sequence is CASSPTGAYNQPQHF. As DNA, the CDR3 is TGCGCCAGCAGCCCGACAGGGGCGTACAATCAGCCCCAGCATTTT.

V and J are TRBV27 and TRBJ2-5, with unresolved D. Per germline, CDR1 MNHEY and CDR2 SMNVEV (reference sequence). This CDR3 comprises 10 residues. V dropped 8 bases and J dropped 4 bases, with 5 bases sitting between them. CDR3 sequence (DNA): TGTGCCAGCCGGGCAGAGACCCAGTACTTC. Translating gives CASRAETQYF.

The rearrangement joins TRBV27 to TRBJ2-3; D may be TRBD2 (5 bases). The germline gives CDR1 MNHEY, CDR2 SMNVEV (reference sequence). The CDR3 covers 15 residues. V lost 4 bases and J 1 base, leaving 12 bases between the germline ends. Here the CDR3 reads CASSSLGLGTDTQYF. The CDR3 DNA reads TGTGCCAGCAGTTCCCTAGGACTGGGCACAGATACGCAGTATTTT.

This rearrangement joins TRBV19 to TRBJ1-1, with 10 bases aligning to TRBD1. This CDR3 has 14 amino acids. V was clipped by 6 bases and J by 5 bases; unmatched bases: 6. The V gene's germline CDR1 is LNHDA and CDR2 SQIVND (reference sequence). The CDR3 sequence: CASSPPGQGTEAFF. The CDR3 DNA reads TGTGCCAGTAGCCCTCCGGGACAGGGGACTGAAGCTTTCTTT. The variable domain in full, completed from reference TRBV19 and TRBJ1-1, reads DGGITQSPKYLFRKEGQNVTLSCEQNLNHDAMYWYRQDPGQGLRLIYYSQIVNDFQKGDIAEGYSVSREKKESFPLTVTSAQKNPTAFYLCASSPPGQGTEAFFGQGTRLTVV.

V gene TRBV19 combines with J gene TRBJ1-5, with 7 bases matching TRBD1. J lost 0 bases, V lost 6 bases, and 11 bases had no gene match. CDR3 length: 17 residues. Germline CDR1 is LNHDA and CDR2 is SQIVND (reference sequence). CDR3 sequence (DNA): TGTGCCAGTAGCCAGACAGGGAGTAGTCTTAGCAATCAGCCCCAGCATTTT. Its translation is CASSQTGSSLSNQPQHF.

V is TRBV28 and J is TRBJ1-2, with D possibly being TRBD1 (6 bases). CDR3 size: 12 residues. V lost 7 bases, J lost 6 bases, and 12 bases lay in between. The germline CDR1 and CDR2 sequences are MDHEN and SYDVKM. The CDR3: CASNGGLDGYTF. The CDR3 DNA follows: TGTGCCAGCAATGGGGGGCTAGATGGCTACACCTTC.

The chain combines TRBV6-5 with TRBJ1-6, with TRBD1 matching over 10 bases. Germline CDR1 and CDR2: MNHEY and SVGAGI. Losses at the gene ends were 4 bases for V and 11 bases for J; bases not matched to a gene: 5. This CDR3 has 14 amino acids. CDR3 in DNA: TGTGCCAGCAGTTTCGGACAGGGGGTTGCACCCCTCCACTTT. This sequence encodes CASSFGQGVAPLHF.

The chain is built from TRBV6-5 and TRBJ2-7; no firm D call. CDR3 length equals 15 residues. V lost 5 bases and J 0 bases, leaving 14 bases between the germline ends. The germline V gene encodes CDR1 MNHEY and CDR2 SVGAGI. CDR3 region: CASSIDTADSYEQYF. DNA of the CDR3: TGTGCCAGCAGTATAGACACCGCCGACTCCTACGAGCAGTACTTC.

The chain combines TRBV4-2 with TRBJ2-5; D might be TRBD2 (6 bases). Trimming took off 1 base at V and 13 bases at J, with 19 bases between the two ends. The CDR3 totals 14 residues. The germline V gene encodes CDR1 LGHNA and CDR2 YNFKEQ. The CDR3 spells CASSQASPSGAPYF. CDR3 bases: TGTGCCAGCAGCCAAGCATCCCCGTCGGGAGCCCCGTACTTC.

The chain carries TRBV6-2 or TRBV6-3 and TRBJ1-5; D gene unclear. In germline, CDR1 is MNHEY, CDR2 SVGEGT. V shed 2 bases and J shed 1 base, with 12 bases lying between them. This CDR3 is built from 16 residues. The CDR3 region is CASSYGFWNSNQPQHF. The CDR3 nucleotides are TGTGCCAGCAGTTACGGGTTTTGGAACAGCAATCAGCCCCAGCATTTT.

This clone appeared once. V is TRBV25-1 and J is TRBJ1-6; 7 nucleotides align to TRBD1. The CDR3 runs 16 residues. The germline CDR1 and CDR2 sequences are MGHDK and SYGVNS. The V and J ends lost 6 bases and 4 bases, in that order; junction bases with no gene match: 9. The CDR3 DNA sequence: TGTGCCAGCAGGAGAGGGACAGCGGAATATAATTCACCCCTCCACTTT. Translation: CASRRGTAEYNSPLHF.

V and J are TRBV5-8 and TRBJ2-1; D not resolved. Germline V gene sequence: CDR1 SGHTS, CDR2 YDEGEE. The CDR3 contains 13 residues. Trimming stripped 0 bases from V and 5 bases from J, with 6 bases between. CDR3 in amino acids: CASSLDRDNEQFF. DNA for the CDR3: TGTGCCAGCAGCTTGGACCGGGACAATGAGCAGTTCTTC. Variable domain in full (rest from reference TRBV5-8 and TRBJ2-1): EAGVTQSPTHLIKTRGQQATLRCSPISGHTSVYWYQQALGLGLQFLLWYDEGEERNRGNFPPRFSGRQFPNYSSELNVNALELEDSALYLCASSLDRDNEQFFGPGTRLTVL.

The chain employs TRBV5-1 and TRBJ2-5, with 9 bases lining up with TRBD1. Germline V gene sequence: CDR1 SGHRS, CDR2 YFSETQ. The junction had 2 bases not matched to a gene; V was cut back by 4 bases and J by 4 bases. The CDR3 totals 13 residues. As DNA, the CDR3 is TGCGCCAGCAGCCGGGACAGGGTAGAGACCCAGTACTTC. This codes for CASSRDRVETQYF.

This chain connects TRBV5-4 to TRBJ1-3; a weak D match, TRBD1 (5 bases). The CDR3 runs 14 residues. The V end lost 2 bases, the J end lost 4 bases, and 10 bases lay between the germline ends. CDR1 is SGHNT and CDR2 is YYREEE in the germline V gene (reference sequence). As DNA, the CDR3 is TGTGCCAGCAGCTTCGGGACTGACGGAAACACCATATATTTT. This sequence encodes CASSFGTDGNTIYF.

This chain uses TRBV3-1 (or the pseudogene TRBV3-2) with TRBJ2-1; 8 bases agree with TRBD2. Trimming at V came to 5 bases and at J to 4 bases, leaving 4 bases not matched to a gene. Germline CDR1 and CDR2: LGHDT and YNNKEL (reference sequence). The CDR3 is made up of 14 amino acids. The CDR3 is CASSSGGRYNEQFF. In DNA form, the CDR3 reads TGTGCCAGCAGCAGCGGGGGCCGATACAATGAGCAGTTCTTC.

The gene calls are TRBV13 and TRBJ2-5, with 9 bases aligning to TRBD1. CDR3 size: 18 residues. V lost 2 bases, J lost 2 bases, and 12 bases stayed unmatched. Germline CDR1 reads PRHDT; CDR2 reads FYEKMQ (reference sequence). CDR3 nucleotide sequence: TGTGCCAGCAGCTTAAATCTTAGGTGGACAGGGGATCAAGAGACCCAGTACTTC. Its protein is CASSLNLRWTGDQETQYF.

The chain employs TRBV7-9 and TRBJ2-3; perhaps TRBD2 as D (6 bases). This CDR3 has 15 amino acids. V lost 2 bases and J lost 6, with 15 bases in between. The germline V gene has CDR1 SEHNR and CDR2 FQNEAQ (reference sequence). The CDR3 DNA reads as TGTGCCAGCAGCTTATTTCCCGCGGGGCGGGATACGCAGTATTTT. Its translation is CASSLFPAGRDTQYF.

The V and J genes are TRBV6-2 or TRBV6-3 and TRBJ1-1, with D maybe TRBD1 (5 bases). The V gene lost 2 bases and the J gene lost 5 bases, with 12 bases spanning the gap. Germline V gene sequence: CDR1 MNHEY, CDR2 SVGEGT. This CDR3 contains 14 residues. In nucleotides, the CDR3 is TGTGCCAGCAGTTACGTGGGGCTTGGGACTGAAGCTTTCTTT. The encoded protein is CASSYVGLGTEAFF.

The table lists this clone with a count of one. This CDR3 is CASSQGSDQPQHF. The DNA for the CDR3 is TGTGCCAGCAGCCAGGGCTCCGATCAGCCCCAGCATTTT. The chain recombines TRBV5-4 with TRBJ1-5; the D gene is possibly TRBD1 (5 bases). Germline CDR1 and CDR2: SGHNT and YYREEE (reference sequence). Trimming shortened V by 4 bases and J by 5 bases, and 10 bases separated the two germline ends. The CDR3 covers 13 residues.